Sequencing of this T cell receptor beta chain was carried out in a study of blood T cell repertoires in COVID-19. V trimming: 1 base; J trimming: 7 bases; junction bases outside the gene matches: 12. The germline CDR1 and CDR2 sequences are SGHAT and FQNNGV. The CDR3 contains 16 residues. Repertoires were generated with immunoSEQ multiplex PCR, while TCRdb's copy carries only in-frame clones and drops some. Of some 91,000 clones listed, about nine tenths are singletons. The chain links TRBV11-2 to TRBJ1-2, with TRBD1 matching over 7 bases. This clonotype was obtained from a man aged 55 to 70 with acute or convalescent COVID-19. Sequenced input: peripheral blood. DNA of the CDR3: TGTGCCAGCAGCTTAGGGAGAGGGGGGAACAGGGGTGGCTACACCTTC. Protein sequence: CASSLGRGGNRGGYTF.